The subject of this entry is one TCR beta chain. Its specificity is not known. TCRdb re-called the PCR reads through MiXCR, storing one row per CDR3 protein. The data contain over 55,000 distinct CDR3 sequences, around 17% of them singletons. These data originate in a study of molecular identifiers for immune sequencing clone quantification. Study at large: For replicates, RNA isolated from 20,000 or 100,000 naive CD8 cells was divided into five portions, of which four were sequenced.

Overall study findings and caveats: Molecules of identical TCR sharing a barcode could underestimate highly expanded clone sizes.

Per the germline V gene, CDR1 is SNHLY and CDR2 is FYNNEI. The V end lost 6 bases, the J end lost 4 bases, and 9 bases lay between the germline ends. The CDR3 is 12 residues long. The receptor's source is a human donor in good health. Some libraries in this study had Jurkat cell RNA spiked in. The chain has TRBV2 and TRBJ1-1, with D uncertain. The source material was naive CD8+ T cells from blood, with Jurkat cell RNA spiked in. Subset: FACS-sorted CD8+CD4-CCR7+CD45RA+ naive T cells. The CDR3 protein is CASRVPITEAFF. The DNA for the CDR3 is TGTGCCAGCAGGGTCCCGATCACTGAAGCTTTCTTT.